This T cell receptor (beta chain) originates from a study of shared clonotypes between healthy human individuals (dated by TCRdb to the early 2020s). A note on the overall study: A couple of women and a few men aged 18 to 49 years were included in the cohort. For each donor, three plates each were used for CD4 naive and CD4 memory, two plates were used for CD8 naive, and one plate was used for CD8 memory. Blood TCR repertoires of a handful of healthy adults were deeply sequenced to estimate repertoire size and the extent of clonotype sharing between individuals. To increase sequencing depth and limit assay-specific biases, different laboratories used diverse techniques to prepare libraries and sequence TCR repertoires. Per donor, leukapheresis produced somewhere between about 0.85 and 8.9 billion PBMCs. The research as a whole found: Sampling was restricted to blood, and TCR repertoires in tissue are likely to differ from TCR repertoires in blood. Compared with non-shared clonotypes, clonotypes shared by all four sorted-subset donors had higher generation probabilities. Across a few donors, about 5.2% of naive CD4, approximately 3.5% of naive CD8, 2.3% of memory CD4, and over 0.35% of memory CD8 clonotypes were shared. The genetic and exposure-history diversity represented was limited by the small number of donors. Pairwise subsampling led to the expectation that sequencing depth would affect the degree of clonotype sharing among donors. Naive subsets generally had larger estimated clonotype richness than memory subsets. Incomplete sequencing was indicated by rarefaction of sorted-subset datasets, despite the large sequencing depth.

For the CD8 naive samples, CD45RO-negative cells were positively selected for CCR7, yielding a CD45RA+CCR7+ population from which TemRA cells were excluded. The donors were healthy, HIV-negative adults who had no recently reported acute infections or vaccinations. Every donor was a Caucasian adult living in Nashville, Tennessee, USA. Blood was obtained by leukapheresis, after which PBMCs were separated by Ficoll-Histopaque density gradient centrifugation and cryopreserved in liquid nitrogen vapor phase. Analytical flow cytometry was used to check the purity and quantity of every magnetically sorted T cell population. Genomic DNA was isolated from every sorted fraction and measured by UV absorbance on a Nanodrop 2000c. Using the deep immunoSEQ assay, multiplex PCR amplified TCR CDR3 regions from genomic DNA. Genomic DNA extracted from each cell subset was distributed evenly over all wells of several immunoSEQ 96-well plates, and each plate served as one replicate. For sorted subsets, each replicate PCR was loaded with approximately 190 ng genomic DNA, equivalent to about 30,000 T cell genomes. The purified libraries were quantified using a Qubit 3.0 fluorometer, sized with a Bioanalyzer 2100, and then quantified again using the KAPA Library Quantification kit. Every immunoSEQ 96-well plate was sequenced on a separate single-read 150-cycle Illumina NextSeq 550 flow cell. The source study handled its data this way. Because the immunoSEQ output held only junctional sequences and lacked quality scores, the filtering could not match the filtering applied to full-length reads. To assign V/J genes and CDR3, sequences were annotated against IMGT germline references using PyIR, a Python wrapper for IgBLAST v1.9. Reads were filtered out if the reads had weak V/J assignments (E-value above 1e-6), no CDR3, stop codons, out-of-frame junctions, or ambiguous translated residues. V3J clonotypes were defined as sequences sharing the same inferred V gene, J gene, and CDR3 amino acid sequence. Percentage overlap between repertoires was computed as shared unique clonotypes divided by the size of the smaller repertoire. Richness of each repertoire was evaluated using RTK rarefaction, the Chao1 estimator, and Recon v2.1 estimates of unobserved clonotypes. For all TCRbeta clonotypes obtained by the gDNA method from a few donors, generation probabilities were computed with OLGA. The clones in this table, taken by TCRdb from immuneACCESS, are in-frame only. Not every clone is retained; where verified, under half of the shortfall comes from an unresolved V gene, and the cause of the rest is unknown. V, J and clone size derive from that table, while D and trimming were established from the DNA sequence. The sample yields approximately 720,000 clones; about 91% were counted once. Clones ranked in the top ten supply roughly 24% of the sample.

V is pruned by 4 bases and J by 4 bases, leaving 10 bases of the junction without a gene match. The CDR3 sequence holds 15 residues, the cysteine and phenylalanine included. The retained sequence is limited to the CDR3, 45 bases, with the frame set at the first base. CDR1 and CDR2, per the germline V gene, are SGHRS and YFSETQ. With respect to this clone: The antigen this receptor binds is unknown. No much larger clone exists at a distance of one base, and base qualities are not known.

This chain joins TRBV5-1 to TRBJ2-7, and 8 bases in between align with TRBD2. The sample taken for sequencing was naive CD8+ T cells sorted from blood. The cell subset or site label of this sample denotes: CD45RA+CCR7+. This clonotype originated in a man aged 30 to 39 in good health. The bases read TGCGCCAGCAGCCCCCGGGGTAGCGGGGATTACGAGCAGTACTTC. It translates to CASSPRGSGDYEQYF.